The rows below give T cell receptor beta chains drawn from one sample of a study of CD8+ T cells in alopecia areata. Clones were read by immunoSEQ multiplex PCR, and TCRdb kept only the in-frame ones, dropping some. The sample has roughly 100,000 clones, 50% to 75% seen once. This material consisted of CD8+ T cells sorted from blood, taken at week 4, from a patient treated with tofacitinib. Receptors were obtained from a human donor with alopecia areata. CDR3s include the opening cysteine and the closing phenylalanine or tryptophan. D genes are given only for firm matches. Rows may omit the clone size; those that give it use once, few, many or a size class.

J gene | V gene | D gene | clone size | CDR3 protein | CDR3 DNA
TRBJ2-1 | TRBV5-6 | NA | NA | CASGDEQFF | TGTGCCAGCGGTGATGAGCAGTTCTTC
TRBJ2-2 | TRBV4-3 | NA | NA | CASSHRAPGTGELFF | TGCGCCAGCAGCCACAGGGCCCCAGGGACCGGGGAGCTGTTTTTT
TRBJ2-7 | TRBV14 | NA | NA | CASSRTAAYEQYF | TGTGCCAGCAGCCGGACAGCGGCCTACGAGCAGTACTTC
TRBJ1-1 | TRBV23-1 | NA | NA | CASSPFAGYRTEAFF | TGCGCCAGCAGCCCCTTCGCTGGGTACAGGACTGAAGCTTTCTTT
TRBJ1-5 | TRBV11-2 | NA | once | CASSLEGAFEPQHF | TGTGCCAGCAGCTTAGAGGGGGCGTTCGAGCCCCAGCATTTT
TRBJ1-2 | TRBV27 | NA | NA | CASSYAVNYGYTF | TGTGCCAGCAGTTATGCGGTAAACTATGGCTACACCTTC
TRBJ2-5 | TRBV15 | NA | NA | CATSRDIQGLQETQYF | TGTGCCACCAGCAGAGATATTCAGGGACTTCAAGAGACCCAGTACTTC
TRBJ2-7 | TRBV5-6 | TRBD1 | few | CASSWAGTGDEQYF | TGTGCCAGCAGCTGGGCCGGGACAGGGGACGAGCAGTACTTC
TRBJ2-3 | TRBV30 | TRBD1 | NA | CAWSTGTGGRTQYF | TGTGCCTGGAGCACCGGGACAGGGGGGAGGACGCAGTATTTT
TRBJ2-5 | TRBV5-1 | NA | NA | CASSKYRHTLHWEETQYF | TGCGCCAGCAGCAAATACAGACACACTCTTCATTGGGAAGAGACCCAGTACTTC
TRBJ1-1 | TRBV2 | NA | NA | CASSLGLGNTEAFF | TGTGCCAGCAGTCTTGGGCTGGGAAACACTGAAGCTTTCTTT
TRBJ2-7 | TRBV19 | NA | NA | CASSIMGAAYEQYF | TGTGCCAGTAGTATTATGGGCGCAGCCTACGAGCAGTACTTC
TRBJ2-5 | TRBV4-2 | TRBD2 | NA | CASTPGRGALETQYF | TGTGCCAGCACCCCTGGGCGGGGGGCCCTAGAGACCCAGTACTTC
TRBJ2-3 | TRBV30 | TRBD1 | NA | CAWSGQVMGDTQYF | TGTGCCTGGTCGGGACAGGTTATGGGAGATACGCAGTATTTT
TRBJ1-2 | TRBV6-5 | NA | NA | CASRAAGYTF | TGTGCCAGCAGGGCGGCTGGCTACACCTTC
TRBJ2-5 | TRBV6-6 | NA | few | CASSGIGETQYF | TGTGCCAGCAGTGGGATAGGGGAGACCCAGTACTTC
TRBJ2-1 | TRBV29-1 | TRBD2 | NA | CSVNPPGLANEQFF | TGCAGCGTTAACCCCCCGGGACTAGCGAATGAGCAGTTCTTC
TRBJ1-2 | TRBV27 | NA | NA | CASSLDGFGYTF | TGTGCCAGCAGTTTGGACGGCTTCGGGTACACCTTC
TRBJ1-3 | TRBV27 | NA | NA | CASSTLGAGNTIYF | TGTGCCAGCAGCACCCTTGGGGCCGGAAACACCATATATTTT
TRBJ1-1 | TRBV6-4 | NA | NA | CASRIGENTEAFF | TGTGCCAGCAGGATCGGGGAGAACACTGAAGCTTTCTTT
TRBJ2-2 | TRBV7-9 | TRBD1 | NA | CASSSRDRERTGELFF | TGTGCCAGCAGCTCACGGGACAGGGAGCGCACCGGGGAGCTGTTTTTT
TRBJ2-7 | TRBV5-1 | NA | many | CASSFGSPYEQYF | TGCGCCAGCAGCTTTGGGAGCCCCTACGAGCAGTACTTC
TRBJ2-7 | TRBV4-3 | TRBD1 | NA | CASSQDYQGAREQYF | TGCGCCAGCAGCCAAGATTATCAGGGGGCTCGGGAGCAGTACTTC
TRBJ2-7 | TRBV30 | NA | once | CAWSVYKGVPYEQYF | TGTGCCTGGAGTGTGTATAAGGGGGTCCCCTACGAGCAGTACTTC
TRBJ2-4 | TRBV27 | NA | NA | CASSPDSGGTNIQYF | TGTGCCAGCAGTCCGGACTCAGGCGGCACAAACATTCAGTACTTC
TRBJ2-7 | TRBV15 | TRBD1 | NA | CATSPGGRYEQYF | TGTGCCACCAGCCCAGGGGGACGGTACGAGCAGTACTTC
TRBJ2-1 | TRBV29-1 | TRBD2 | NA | CSVSGTSGGNEQFF | TGCAGCGTTTCCGGGACTAGCGGAGGCAATGAGCAGTTCTTC
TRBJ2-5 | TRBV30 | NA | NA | CAWQRTGSGETQYF | TGTGCCTGGCAGAGAACAGGCTCAGGAGAGACCCAGTACTTC
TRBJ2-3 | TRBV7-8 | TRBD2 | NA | CASSLNPSGTLSTDTQYF | TGTGCCAGCAGCTTAAATCCTAGCGGGACTTTAAGCACAGATACGCAGTATTTT
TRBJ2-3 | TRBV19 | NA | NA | CASRQRHATDTQYF | TGTGCCTCTCGACAGCGTCACGCCACAGATACGCAGTATTTT
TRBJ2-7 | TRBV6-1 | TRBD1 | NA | CASSATRTGYYEQYF | TGTGCCAGCAGTGCGACCCGGACAGGGTACTACGAGCAGTACTTC
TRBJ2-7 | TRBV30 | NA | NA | CAWSVGHNEQYF | TGTGCCTGGAGTGTCGGGCACAACGAGCAGTACTTC
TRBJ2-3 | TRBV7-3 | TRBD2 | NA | CASSLMGPSGGPTDTQYF | TGTGCCAGCAGCTTAATGGGTCCTAGCGGGGGCCCCACAGATACGCAGTATTTT
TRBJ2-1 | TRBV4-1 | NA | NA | CASSQGRDEQFF | TGCGCCAGCAGCCAAGGGCGCGATGAGCAGTTCTTC
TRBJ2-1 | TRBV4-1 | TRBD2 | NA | CASSQDTTSGNEQFF | TGCGCCAGCAGCCAAGATACGACTAGCGGCAATGAGCAGTTCTTC
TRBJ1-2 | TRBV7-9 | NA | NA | CASSREDGNYGYTF | TGTGCCAGCAGCCGAGAGGACGGCAACTATGGCTACACCTTC
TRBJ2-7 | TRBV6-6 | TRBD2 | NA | CASSPDLAGADYEQYF | TGTGCCAGCAGCCCTGATCTAGCGGGAGCGGACTACGAGCAGTACTTC
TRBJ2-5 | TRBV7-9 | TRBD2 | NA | CASSPRSGGLQETQYF | TGTGCCAGCAGCCCCCGGAGCGGGGGGCTCCAAGAGACCCAGTACTTC
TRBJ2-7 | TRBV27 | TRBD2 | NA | CASSPESGRTGYEQYF | TGTGCCAGCAGCCCCGAGAGCGGGAGGACGGGCTACGAGCAGTACTTC
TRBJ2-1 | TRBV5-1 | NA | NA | CASSVSGNEQFF | TGCGCCAGCAGCGTAAGCGGCAATGAGCAGTTCTTC
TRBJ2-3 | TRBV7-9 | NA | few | CASSSRVTPPSTDTQYF | TGTGCCAGCAGCTCCCGAGTAACCCCACCGAGCACAGATACGCAGTATTTT
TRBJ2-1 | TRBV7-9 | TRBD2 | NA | CASSALVAGDYNEQFF | TGTGCCAGCAGCGCCTTGGTAGCGGGAGACTACAATGAGCAGTTCTTC
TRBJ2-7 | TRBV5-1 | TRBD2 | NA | CASSTSIAGDDEQYF | TGCGCCAGCAGCACGAGTATAGCGGGAGACGACGAGCAGTACTTC
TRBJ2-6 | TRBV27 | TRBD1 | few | CASSTTGPAGANVLTF | TGTGCCAGCAGTACGACAGGGCCGGCCGGGGCCAACGTCCTGACTTTC
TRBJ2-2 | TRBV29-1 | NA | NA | CSGDSSTGELFF | TGCAGCGGGGACTCTTCCACCGGGGAGCTGTTTTTT
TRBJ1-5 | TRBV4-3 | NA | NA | CASSQGLGEGLAQPQHF | TGCGCCAGCAGCCAGGGGCTGGGGGAGGGACTAGCGCAGCCCCAGCATTTT
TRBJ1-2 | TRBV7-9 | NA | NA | CAIAAENYGYTF | TGTGCCATCGCTGCGGAAAACTATGGCTACACCTTC
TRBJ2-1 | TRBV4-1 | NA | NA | CASSQDRDNEQFF | TGCGCCAGCAGCCAAGACAGGGATAATGAGCAGTTCTTC
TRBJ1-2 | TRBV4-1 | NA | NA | CASSQDSAPSNYGYTF | TGCGCCAGCAGCCAAGATTCGGCTCCCTCTAACTATGGCTACACCTTC
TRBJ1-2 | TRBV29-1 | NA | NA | CSAYTIYGYTF | TGCAGCGCCTATACAATATATGGCTACACCTTC
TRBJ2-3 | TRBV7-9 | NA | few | CASRGRTDTQYF | TGTGCCAGCAGGGGAAGAACAGATACGCAGTATTTT
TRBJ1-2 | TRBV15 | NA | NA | CATSRDRGSTYGYTF | TGTGCCACCAGCAGAGATAGGGGATCTACCTATGGCTACACCTTC
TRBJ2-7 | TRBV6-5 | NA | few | CASREGGYEQYF | TGTGCCAGCAGGGAGGGGGGCTACGAGCAGTACTTC
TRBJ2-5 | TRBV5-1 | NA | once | CASSLFGGEGETQYF | TGCGCCAGCAGCTTGTTCGGGGGCGAGGGTGAGACCCAGTACTTC
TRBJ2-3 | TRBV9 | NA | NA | CASSVLGEGADTQYF | TGTGCCAGCAGCGTCCTAGGGGAGGGGGCAGATACGCAGTATTTT
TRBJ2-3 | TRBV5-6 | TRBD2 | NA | CASSFETSGRRTDTQYF | TGTGCCAGCAGCTTTGAGACTAGCGGGCGGCGCACAGATACGCAGTATTTT
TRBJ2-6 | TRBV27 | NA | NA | CASSLAGGYSGANVLTF | TGTGCCAGCAGTTTAGCAGGGGGGTACTCTGGGGCCAACGTCCTGACTTTC
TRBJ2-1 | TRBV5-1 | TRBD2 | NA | CASSLAVNSGSSNEQFF | TGCGCCAGCAGCTTGGCAGTAAATAGCGGGAGCAGCAATGAGCAGTTCTTC
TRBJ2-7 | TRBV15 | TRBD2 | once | CATSTTSGRGYEQYF | TGTGCCACCAGCACCACTAGCGGGAGAGGCTACGAGCAGTACTTC
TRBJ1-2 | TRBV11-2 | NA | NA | CASSQDLEGISYGYTF | TGTGCCAGCAGCCAAGATCTAGAGGGCATATCCTATGGCTACACCTTC